This T cell receptor (beta chain) was recovered during a study of graft-versus-host responses after intestinal transplantation. Comment on this clone: Its antigen is currently unknown.

The CDR3 sequence is 15 residues long. V lost 6 bases, J lost 0 bases, and 15 bases lay in between. CDR1 is MNHEY and CDR2 is SVGAGI in the germline V gene. Here immunoSEQ multiplex PCR was the method, and the copy in TCRdb shows in-frame clones only, minus some. The repertoire holds 55,000 to 80,000 clones, with 90% to 95% as singletons. Material: unstimulated CD8+ T cells sorted from spleen or lymph node cells, obtained before transplant. This TCR derives from a human donor who was the organ donor for an intestinal transplant. J is TRBJ2-7 and V is TRBV6-5, with D tentatively TRBD2 (7 bases). The CDR3 coding sequence is TGTGCCAGCAGCGGGGGGACAAGTCCCTCCTACGAGCAGTACTTC. This encodes CASSGGTSPSYEQYF.